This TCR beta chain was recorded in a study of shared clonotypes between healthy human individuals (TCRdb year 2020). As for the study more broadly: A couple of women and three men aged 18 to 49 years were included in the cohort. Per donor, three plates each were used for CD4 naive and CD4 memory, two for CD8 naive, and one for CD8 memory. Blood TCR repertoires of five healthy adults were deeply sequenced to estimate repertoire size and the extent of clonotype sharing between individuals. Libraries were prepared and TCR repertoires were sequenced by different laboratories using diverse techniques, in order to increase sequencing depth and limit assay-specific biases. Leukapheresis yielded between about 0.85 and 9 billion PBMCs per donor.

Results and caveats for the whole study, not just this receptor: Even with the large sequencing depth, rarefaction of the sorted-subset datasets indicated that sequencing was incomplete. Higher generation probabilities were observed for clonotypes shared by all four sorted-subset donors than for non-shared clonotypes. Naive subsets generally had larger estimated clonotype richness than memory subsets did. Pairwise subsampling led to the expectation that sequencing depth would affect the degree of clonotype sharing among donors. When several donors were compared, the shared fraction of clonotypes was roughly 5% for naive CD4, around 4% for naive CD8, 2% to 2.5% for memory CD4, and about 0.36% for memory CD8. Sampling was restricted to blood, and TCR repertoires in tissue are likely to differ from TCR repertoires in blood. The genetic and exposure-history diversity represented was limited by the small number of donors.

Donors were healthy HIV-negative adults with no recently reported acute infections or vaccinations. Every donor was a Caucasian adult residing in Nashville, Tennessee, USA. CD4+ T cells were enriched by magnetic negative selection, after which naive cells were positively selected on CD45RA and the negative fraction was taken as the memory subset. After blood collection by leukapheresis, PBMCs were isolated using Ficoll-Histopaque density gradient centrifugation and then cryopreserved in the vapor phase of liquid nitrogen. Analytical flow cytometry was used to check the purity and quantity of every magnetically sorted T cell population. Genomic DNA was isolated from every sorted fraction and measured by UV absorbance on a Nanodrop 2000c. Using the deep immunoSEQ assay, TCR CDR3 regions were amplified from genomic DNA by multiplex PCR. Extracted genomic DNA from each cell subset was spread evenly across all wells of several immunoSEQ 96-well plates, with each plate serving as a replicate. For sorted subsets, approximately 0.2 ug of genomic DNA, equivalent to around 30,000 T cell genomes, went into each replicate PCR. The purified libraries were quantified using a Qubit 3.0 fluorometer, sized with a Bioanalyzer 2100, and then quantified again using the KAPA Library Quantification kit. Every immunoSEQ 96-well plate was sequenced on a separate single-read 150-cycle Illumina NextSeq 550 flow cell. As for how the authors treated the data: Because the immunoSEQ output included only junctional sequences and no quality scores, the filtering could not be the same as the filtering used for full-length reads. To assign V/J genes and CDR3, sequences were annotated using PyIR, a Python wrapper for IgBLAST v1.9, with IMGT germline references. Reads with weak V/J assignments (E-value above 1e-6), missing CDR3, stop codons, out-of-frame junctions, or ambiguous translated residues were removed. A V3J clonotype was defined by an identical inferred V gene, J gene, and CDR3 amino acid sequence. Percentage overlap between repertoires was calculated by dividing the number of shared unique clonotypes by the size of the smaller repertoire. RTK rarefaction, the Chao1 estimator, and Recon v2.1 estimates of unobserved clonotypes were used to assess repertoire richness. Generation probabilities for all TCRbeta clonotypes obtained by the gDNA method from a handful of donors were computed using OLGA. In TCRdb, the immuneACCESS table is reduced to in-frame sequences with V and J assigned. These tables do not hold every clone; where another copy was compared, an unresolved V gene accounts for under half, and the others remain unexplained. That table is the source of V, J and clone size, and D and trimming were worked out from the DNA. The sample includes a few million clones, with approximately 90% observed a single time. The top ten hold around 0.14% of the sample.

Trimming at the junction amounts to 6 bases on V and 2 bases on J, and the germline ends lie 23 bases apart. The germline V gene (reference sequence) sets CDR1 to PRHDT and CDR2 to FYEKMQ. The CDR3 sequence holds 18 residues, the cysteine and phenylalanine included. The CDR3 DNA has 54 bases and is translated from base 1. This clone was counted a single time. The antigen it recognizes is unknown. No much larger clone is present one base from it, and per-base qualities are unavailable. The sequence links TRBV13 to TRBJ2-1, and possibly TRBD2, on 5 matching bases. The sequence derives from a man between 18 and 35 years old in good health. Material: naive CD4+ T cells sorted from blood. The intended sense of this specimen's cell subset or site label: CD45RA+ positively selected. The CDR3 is CASSHTRTSDWPYNEQFF. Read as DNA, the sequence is TGTGCCAGCAGTCATACTCGCACGTCGGACTGGCCCTACAATGAGCAGTTCTTC.